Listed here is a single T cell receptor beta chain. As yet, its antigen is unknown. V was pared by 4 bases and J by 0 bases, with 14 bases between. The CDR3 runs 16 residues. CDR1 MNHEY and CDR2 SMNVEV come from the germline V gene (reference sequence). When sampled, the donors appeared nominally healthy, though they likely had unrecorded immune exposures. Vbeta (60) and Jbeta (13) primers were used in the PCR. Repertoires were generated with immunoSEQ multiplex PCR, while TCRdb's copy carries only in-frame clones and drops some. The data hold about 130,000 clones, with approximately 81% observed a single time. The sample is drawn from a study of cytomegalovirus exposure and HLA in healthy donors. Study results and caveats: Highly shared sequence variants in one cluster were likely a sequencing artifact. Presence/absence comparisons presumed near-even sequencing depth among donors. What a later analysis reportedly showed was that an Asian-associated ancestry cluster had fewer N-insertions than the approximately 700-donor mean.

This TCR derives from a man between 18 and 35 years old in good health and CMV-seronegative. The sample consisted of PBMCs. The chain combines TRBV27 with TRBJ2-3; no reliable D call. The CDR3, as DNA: TGTGCCAGCAGTTCCGGAGAGACGAGAAGCACAGATACGCAGTATTTT. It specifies CASSSGETRSTDTQYF.